This TCR beta chain was found in a study of T cell responses to AZD1222 COVID-19 vaccine. Study-wide findings and caveats: Researchers took repertoire samples only after the peak T cell response had come. Only 5 or 6 AZD1222 recipients were seropositive at baseline. Clonal diversity was possibly underestimated; the donors were predominantly white British and more often female.

Comments on this clone: Antigen: not known.

The germline V gene has CDR1 MNHEY and CDR2 SVGAGI. Between the trimmed V and J ends, which lost 7 bases and 2 bases, there was a span of 14 bases. CDR3 length: 14 amino acids. Produced via immunoSEQ multiplex PCR; TCRdb's table is partial and in-frame only. The repertoire includes around 150,000 clones, about nine tenths of them detected once, and about 6% sits in the top ten. The chain carries TRBV6-5 and TRBJ1-2, with D perhaps TRBD1 (5 bases). Sequencing used peripheral blood, obtained 28 days after the second AZD1222 dose. The TCR comes from an adult who received the AZD1222 COVID-19 vaccine. CDR3 coding DNA: TGTGCCAGCACCACTCTGGGACGGAACTATGGCTACACCTTC. This codes for CASTTLGRNYGYTF.